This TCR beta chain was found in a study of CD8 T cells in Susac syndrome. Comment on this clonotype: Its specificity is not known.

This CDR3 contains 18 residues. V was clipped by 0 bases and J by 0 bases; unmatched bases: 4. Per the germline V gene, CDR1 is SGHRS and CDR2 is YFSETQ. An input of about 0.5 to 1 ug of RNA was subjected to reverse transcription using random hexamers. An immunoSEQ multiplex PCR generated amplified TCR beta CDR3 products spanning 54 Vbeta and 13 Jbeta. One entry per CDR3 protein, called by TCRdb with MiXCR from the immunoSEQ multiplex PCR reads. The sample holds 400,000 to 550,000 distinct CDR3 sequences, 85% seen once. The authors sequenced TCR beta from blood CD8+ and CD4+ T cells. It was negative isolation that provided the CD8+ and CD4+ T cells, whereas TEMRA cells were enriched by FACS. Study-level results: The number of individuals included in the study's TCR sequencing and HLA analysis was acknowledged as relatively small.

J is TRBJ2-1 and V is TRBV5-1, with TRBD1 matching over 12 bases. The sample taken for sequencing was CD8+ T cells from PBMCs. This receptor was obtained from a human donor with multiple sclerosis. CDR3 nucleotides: TGCGCCAGCAGCTTGGTGGGGACAGGGGGCCTCTCCTACAATGAGCAGTTCTTC. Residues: CASSLVGTGGLSYNEQFF.